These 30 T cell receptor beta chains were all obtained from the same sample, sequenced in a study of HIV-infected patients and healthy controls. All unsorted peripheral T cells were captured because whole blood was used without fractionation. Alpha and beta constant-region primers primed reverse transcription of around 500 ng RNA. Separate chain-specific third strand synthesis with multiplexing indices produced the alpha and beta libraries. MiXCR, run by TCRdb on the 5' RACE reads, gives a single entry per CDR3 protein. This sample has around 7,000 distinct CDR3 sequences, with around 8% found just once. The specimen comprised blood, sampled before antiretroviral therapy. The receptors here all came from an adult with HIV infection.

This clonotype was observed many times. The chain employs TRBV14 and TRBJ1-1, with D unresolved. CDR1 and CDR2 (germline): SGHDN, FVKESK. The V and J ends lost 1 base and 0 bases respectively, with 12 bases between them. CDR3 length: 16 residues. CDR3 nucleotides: TGTGCCAGCAGCCAAGTTTCGGGATCGATGAACACTGAAGCTTTCTTT. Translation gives CASSQVSGSMNTEAFF.

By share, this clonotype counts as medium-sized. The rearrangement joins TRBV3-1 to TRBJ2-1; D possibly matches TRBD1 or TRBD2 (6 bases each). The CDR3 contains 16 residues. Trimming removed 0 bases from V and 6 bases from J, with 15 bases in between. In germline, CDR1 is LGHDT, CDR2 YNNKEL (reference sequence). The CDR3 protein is CASSQERWGAGNEQFF. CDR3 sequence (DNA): TGTGCCAGCAGCCAAGAGAGGTGGGGGGCGGGCAATGAGCAGTTCTTC.

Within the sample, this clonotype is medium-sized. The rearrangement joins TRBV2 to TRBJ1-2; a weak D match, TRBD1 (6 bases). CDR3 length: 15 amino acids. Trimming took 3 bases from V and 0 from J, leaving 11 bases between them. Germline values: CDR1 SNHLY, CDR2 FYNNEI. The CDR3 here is CASSDADSANYGYTF. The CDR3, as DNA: TGTGCCAGCAGTGACGCGGACAGTGCTAACTATGGCTACACCTTC.

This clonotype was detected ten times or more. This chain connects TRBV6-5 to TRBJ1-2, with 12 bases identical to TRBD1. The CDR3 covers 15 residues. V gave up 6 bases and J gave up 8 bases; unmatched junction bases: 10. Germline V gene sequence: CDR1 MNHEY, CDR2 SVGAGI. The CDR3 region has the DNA TGTGCCAGCAGGGGACAGGGGGCCTTGGTTCAAGGCTACACCTTC. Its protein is CASRGQGALVQGYTF.

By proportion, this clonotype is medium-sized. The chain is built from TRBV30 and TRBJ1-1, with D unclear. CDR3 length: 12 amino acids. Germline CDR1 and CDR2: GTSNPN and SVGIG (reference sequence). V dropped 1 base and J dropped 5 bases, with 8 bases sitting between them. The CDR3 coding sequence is TGTGCCTGGAGTGGGGCGGGGACTGAAGCTTTCTTT. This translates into CAWSGAGTEAFF.

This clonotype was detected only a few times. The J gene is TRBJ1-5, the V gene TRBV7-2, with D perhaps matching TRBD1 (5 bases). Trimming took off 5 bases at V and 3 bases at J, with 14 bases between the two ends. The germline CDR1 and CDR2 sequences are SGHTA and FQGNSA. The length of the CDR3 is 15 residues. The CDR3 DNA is TGTGCCAGCAGCAATAGTCGGGGCCTCAATCAGCCCCAGCATTTT. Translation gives CASSNSRGLNQPQHF.

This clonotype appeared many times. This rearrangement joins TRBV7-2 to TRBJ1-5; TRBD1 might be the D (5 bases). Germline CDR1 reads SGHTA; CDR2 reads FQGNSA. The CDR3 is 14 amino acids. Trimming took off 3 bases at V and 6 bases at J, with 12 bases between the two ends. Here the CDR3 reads CASSFSQGGQPQHF. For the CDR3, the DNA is TGTGCCAGCAGCTTTTCCCAGGGTGGTCAGCCCCAGCATTTT.

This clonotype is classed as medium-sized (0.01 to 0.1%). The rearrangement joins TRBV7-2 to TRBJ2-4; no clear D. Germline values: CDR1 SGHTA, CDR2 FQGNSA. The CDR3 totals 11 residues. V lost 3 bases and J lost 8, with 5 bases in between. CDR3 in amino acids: CASSFSYIQYF. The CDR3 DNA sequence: TGTGCCAGCAGCTTTAGTTACATTCAGTACTTC.

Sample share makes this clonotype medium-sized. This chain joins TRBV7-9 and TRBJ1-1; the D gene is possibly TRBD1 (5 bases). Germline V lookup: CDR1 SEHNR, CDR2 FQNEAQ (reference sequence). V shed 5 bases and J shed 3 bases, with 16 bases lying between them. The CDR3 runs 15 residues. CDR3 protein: CASSPAGAWDTEAFF. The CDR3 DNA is TGTGCCAGCAGCCCCGCCGGGGCATGGGACACTGAAGCTTTCTTT.

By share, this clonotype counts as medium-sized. The CDR3 is CISPTNTEAFF. DNA for the CDR3: TGCATATCCCCCACGAACACTGAAGCTTTCTTT. This chain uses TRBV20-1 with TRBJ1-1; D ambiguous. The germline gives CDR1 DFQATT, CDR2 SNEGSKA (reference sequence). This CDR3 contains 11 residues.

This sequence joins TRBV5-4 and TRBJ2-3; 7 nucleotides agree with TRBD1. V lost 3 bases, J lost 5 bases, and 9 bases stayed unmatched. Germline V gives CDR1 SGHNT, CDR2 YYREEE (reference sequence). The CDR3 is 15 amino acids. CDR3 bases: TGTGCCAGCAGCTCGAAACAGGGGATTTTAGATACGCAGTATTTT. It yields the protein CASSSKQGILDTQYF. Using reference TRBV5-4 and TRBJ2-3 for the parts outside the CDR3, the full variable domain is ETGVTQSPTHLIKTRGQQVTLRCSSQSGHNTVSWYQQALGQGPQFIFQYYREEENGRGNFPPRFSGLQFPNYSSELNVNALELDDSALYLCASSSKQGILDTQYFGPGTRLTVL.

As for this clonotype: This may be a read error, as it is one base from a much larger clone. CDR3: CSARSPADCTF. For the CDR3, the DNA is TGCAGTGCTAGAAGCCCTGCGGACTGCACCTTC. This rearrangement joins TRBV20-1 to TRBJ1-2; D is undetermined. The CDR3 sequence is 11 residues long. The germline V gene has CDR1 DFQATT and CDR2 SNEGSKA (reference sequence). Trimming took 2 bases from V and 13 from J, leaving 14 bases between them.

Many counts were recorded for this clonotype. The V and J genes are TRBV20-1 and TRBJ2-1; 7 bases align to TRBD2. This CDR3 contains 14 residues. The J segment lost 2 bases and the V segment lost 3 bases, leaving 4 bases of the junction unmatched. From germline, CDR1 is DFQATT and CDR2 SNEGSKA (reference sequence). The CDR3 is CSASNLAAYNEQFF. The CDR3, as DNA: TGCAGTGCTAGTAACCTAGCGGCCTACAATGAGCAGTTCTTC.

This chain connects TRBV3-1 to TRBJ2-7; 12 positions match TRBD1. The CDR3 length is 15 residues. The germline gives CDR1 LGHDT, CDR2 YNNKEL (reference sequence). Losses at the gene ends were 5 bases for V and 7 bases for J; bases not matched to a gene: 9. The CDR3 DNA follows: TGTGCCAGCAGCGAGCCGGGACAGGGGGCGCGAGAGCAGTACTTC. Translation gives CASSEPGQGAREQYF.

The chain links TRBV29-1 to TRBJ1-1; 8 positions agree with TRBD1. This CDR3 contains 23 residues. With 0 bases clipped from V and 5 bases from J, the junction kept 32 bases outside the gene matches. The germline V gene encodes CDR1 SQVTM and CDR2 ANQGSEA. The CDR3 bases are TGCAGCGTTGAAGATCTTATCTTTGAATCGATGGGGACAGGTATTAAAGGCTGGACTGAAGCTTTCTTT. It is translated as CSVEDLIFESMGTGIKGWTEAFF.

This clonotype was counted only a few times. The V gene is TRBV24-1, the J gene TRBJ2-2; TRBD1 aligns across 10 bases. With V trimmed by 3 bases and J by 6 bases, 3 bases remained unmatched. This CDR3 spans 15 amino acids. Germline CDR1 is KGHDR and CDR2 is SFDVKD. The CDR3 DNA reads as TGTGCCACCAGTGATGTCGGACAGGGGGCCGGGGAGCTGTTTTTT. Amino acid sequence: CATSDVGQGAGELFF.

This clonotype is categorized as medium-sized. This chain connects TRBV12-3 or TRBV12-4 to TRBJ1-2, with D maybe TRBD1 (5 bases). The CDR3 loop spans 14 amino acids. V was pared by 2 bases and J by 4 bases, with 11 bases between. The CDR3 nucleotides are TGTGCCAGCAGTTTAAGGGGAGGAGGCTATGGCTACACCTTC. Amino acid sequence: CASSLRGGGYGYTF.

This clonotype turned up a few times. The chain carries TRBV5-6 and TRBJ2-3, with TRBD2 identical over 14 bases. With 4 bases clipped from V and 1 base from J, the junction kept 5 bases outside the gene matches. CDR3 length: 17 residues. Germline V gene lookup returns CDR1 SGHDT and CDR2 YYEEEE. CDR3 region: CASSLPGLAGGTDTQYF. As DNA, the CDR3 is TGTGCCAGCAGCCTCCCGGGACTAGCGGGGGGCACAGATACGCAGTATTTT. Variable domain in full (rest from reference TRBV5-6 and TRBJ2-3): DAGVTQSPTHLIKTRGQQVTLRCSPKSGHDTVSWYQQALGQGPQFIFQYYEEEERQRGNFPDRFSGHQFPNYSSELNVNALLLGDSALYLCASSLPGLAGGTDTQYFGPGTRLTVL.

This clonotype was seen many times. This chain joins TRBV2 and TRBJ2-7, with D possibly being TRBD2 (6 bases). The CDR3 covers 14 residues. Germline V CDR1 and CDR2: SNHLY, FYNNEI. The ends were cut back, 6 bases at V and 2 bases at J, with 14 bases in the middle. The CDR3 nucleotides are TGTGCCAGCAGAGCCGGGACTCAACCCTACGAGCAGTACTTC. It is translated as CASRAGTQPYEQYF.

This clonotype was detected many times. CDR3 in amino acids: CASSGQGQSIFQRGYTF. The CDR3 DNA reads TGTGCCAGCAGTGGCCAGGGACAGTCTATCTTTCAGAGGGGCTACACCTTC. The chain recombines TRBV25-1 with TRBJ1-2, with 7 bases fitting TRBD1. Germline trimming cut 4 bases from V and 8 bases from J; bases unmatched to any gene: 19. This CDR3 contains 17 residues. In germline, CDR1 is MGHDK, CDR2 SYGVNS.

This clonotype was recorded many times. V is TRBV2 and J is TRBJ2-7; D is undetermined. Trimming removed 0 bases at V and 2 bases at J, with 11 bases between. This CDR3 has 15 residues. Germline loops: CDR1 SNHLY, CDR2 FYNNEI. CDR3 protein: CASSEARNYPYEQYF. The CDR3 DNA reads TGTGCCAGCAGTGAAGCGCGGAATTACCCCTACGAGCAGTACTTC.

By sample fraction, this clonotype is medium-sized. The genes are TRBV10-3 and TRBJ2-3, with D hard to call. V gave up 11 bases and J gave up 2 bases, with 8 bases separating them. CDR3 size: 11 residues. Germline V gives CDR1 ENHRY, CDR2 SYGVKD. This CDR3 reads CASRYTDTQYF. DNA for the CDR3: TGTGCCTCGCGTTACACAGATACGCAGTATTTT.

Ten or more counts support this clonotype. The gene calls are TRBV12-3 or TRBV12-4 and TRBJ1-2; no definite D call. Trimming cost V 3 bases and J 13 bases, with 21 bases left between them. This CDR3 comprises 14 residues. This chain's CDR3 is CASSFDIPSASSTF. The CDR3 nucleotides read TGTGCCAGCAGTTTCGACATACCCTCCGCTTCGAGCACCTTC.

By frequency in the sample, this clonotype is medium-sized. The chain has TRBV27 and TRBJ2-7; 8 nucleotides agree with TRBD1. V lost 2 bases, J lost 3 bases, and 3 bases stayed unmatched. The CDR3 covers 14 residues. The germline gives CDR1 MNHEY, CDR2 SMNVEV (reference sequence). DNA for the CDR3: TGTGCCAGCAGTTTACAGGGGGCGAACTACGAGCAGTACTTC. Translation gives CASSLQGANYEQYF.

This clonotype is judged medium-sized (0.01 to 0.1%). CDR3 nucleotide sequence: TGTGCCATCAGTGGTCTACTAGCGGGAGTTTCCACAGATACGCAGTATTTT. Translated: CAISGLLAGVSTDTQYF. This chain links TRBV10-3 with TRBJ2-3; TRBD2 agrees at 11 bases. The CDR3 is made up of 17 amino acids. The V segment lost 4 bases and the J segment 2 bases; nucleotides outside the gene matches: 8. Germline-derived CDR1 and CDR2 are ENHRY and SYGVKD.

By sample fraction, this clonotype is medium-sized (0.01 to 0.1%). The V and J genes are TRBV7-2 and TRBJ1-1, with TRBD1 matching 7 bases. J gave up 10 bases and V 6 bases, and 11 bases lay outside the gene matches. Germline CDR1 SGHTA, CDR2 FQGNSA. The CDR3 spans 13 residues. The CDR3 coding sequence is TGTGCCAGCAGTTTGGGACAGCCTCTTTCAGCTTTCTTT. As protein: CASSLGQPLSAFF.

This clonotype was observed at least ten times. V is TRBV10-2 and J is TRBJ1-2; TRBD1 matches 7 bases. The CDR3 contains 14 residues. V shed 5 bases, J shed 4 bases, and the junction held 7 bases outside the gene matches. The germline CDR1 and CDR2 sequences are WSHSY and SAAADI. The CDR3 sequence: CASSTGESSYGYTF. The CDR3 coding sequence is TGCGCCAGCAGTACAGGGGAGTCAAGCTATGGCTACACCTTC.

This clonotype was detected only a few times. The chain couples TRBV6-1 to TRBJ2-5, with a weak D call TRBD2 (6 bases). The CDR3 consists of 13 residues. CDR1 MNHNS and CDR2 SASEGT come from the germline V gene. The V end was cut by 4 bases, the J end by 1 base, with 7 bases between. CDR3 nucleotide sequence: TGTGCCAGCAGTGGGGACTTCCAAGAGACCCAGTACTTC. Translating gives CASSGDFQETQYF.

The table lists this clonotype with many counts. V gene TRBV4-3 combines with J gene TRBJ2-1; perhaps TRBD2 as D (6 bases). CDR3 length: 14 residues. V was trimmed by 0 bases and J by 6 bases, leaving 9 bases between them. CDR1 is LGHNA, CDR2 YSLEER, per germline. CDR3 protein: CASSQDRTINEQFF. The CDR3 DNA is TGCGCCAGCAGCCAAGATCGGACTATCAATGAGCAGTTCTTC.

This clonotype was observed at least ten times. The DNA of the CDR3 is TGTGCCAGCAGTACCTACCGACAGGGCAGCGGCTACACCTTC. Translated: CASSTYRQGSGYTF. The chain carries TRBV6-5 and TRBJ1-2; 7 nucleotides align to TRBD1. The CDR3 contains 14 residues. The V and J ends lost 5 bases and 8 bases, in that order; junction bases with no gene match: 11. Germline CDR1 and CDR2: MNHEY and SVGAGI.